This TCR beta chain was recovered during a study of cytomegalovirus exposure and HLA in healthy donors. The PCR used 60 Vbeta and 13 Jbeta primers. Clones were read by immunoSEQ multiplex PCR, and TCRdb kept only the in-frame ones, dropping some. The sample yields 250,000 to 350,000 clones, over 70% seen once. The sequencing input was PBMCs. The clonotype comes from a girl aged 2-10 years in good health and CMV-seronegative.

In DNA, the CDR3 is TGTGCCAGCAGCTACAGGGTTACCGCCTACGAGCAGTACTTC. Encoded protein: CASSYRVTAYEQYF. The chain joins TRBV7-8 to TRBJ2-7; possible D gene TRBD1, 6 bases. The CDR3 covers 14 residues. Per germline, CDR1 SGHVS and CDR2 FQNEAQ. Trimming removed 4 bases from V and 2 bases from J, with 12 bases in between.